A single sample gave rise to the 29 T cell receptor beta chains below, sequenced in a study of graft-versus-host responses after intestinal transplantation (dated by TCRdb to the early 2020s). The time point label, as the study defines it: cells obtained before transplantation from donor or recipient. Their specific antigens are unknown. Library generation was performed with the immunoSEQ multiplex PCR assay. TCRdb stores this immuneACCESS table with in-frame sequences only. Part of the clones is absent; in the studies checked, under half of the shortfall reflects unresolved V genes, and no reason is known for the rest. The sample table contains 75,000 to 100,000 clones; only one count was recorded for roughly 92% of them. The leading ten clones occupy around 0.17% of the sample. This specimen was unstimulated CD4+ T cells sorted from spleen or lymph node cells, taken before intestinal transplant. The receptors shown here come from a human donor who received an intestinal transplant.

The chain links TRBV29-1 to TRBJ2-5, with a tentative D call TRBD1 (6 bases). The CDR3 contains 14 residues. CDR1 is SQVTM and CDR2 is ANQGSEA in the germline V gene. V was cut by 8 bases and J by 7 bases, with 23 bases left in between. The CDR3 DNA is TGCAGCCACTTGGACAGTCGGCCTCGAGGGACCCAGTACTTC. Protein sequence: CSHLDSRPRGTQYF.

The chain joins TRBV5-1 to TRBJ2-1; 12 bases are a match to TRBD2. Germline V CDR1 and CDR2: SGHRS, YFSETQ. CDR3 length: 16 residues. Losses at the gene ends were 4 bases for V and 9 bases for J; bases not matched to a gene: 11. In nucleotides, the CDR3 is TGCGCCAGCAGCCCGGTGACTAGCGGGAGCATTGGTGAGCAGTTCTTC. This encodes CASSPVTSGSIGEQFF. The variable domain in full, with the rest retrieved from reference TRBV5-1 and TRBJ2-1, is KAGVTQTPRYLIKTRGQQVTLSCSPISGHRSVSWYQQTPGQGLQFLFEYFSETQRNKGNFPGRFSGRQFSNSRSEMNVSTLELGDSALYLCASSPVTSGSIGEQFFGPGTRLTVL.

The V and J genes are TRBV14 and TRBJ1-6; 10 bases match TRBD1. CDR1 SGHDN and CDR2 FVKESK come from the germline V gene. Trimming cost V 7 bases and J 8 bases; bases outside gene matches: 2. The CDR3 has 13 amino acids. CDR3 nucleotides: TGTGCCAGCAACGGACAGGGGGATTCACCCCTCCACTTT. Translating it yields CASNGQGDSPLHF.

V usage is TRBV7-2 and J usage is TRBJ1-6; TRBD1 is a possible D gene (6 bases). The CDR3 contains 14 residues. Trimming left V 4 bases short and J 4 bases short, with 8 bases between. CDR1 and CDR2 (germline): SGHTA, FQGNSA. The DNA of the CDR3 is TGTGCCAGCAGCTCCGGACAGTATAATTCACCCCTCCACTTT. Translating it yields CASSSGQYNSPLHF.

V usage is TRBV4-3 and J usage is TRBJ1-3; D is perhaps TRBD1 (6 bases). Germline CDR1 reads LGHNA; CDR2 reads YSLEER. This CDR3 is built from 14 residues. V lost 1 base and J 3 bases, leaving 7 bases between the germline ends. The CDR3 loop is CASSQAGVGNTIYF. The CDR3 region has the DNA TGCGCCAGCAGCCAAGCAGGGGTTGGAAACACCATATATTTT.

The chain is built from TRBV15 and TRBJ2-2; the match to TRBD1 covers 9 bases. The CDR3 spans 16 residues. V lost 3 bases, J lost 4 bases, and 6 bases stayed unmatched. CDR1 LNHNV and CDR2 YYDKDF come from the germline V gene (reference sequence). This CDR3 is CATSRRGTGRTGELFF. The CDR3 DNA reads as TGTGCCACCAGCAGGAGGGGGACAGGGCGCACCGGGGAGCTGTTTTTT. The full variable domain, completed using reference TRBV15 and TRBJ2-2, is DAMVIQNPRYQVTQFGKPVTLSCSQTLNHNVMYWYQQKSSQAPKLLFHYYDKDFNNEADTPDNFQSRRPNTSFCFLDIRSPGLGDTAMYLCATSRRGTGRTGELFFGEGSRLTVL.

This rearrangement joins TRBV7-2 to TRBJ2-2; no clear D. CDR1 and CDR2 (germline): SGHTA, FQGNSA. V was cut by 1 base and J by 1 base, with 4 bases left in between. The CDR3 has 14 amino acids. Here the CDR3 reads CASSLGVNTGELFF. CDR3 sequence (DNA): TGTGCCAGCAGCTTAGGAGTGAACACCGGGGAGCTGTTTTTT.

In its sample, this clone was seen once. This chain joins TRBV7-6 and TRBJ2-1; 7 nucleotides align to TRBD1. The V gene end was trimmed by 4 bases and the J gene end by 3 bases; junction bases not matched to a gene: 3. The germline V gene has CDR1 SGHVS and CDR2 FNYEAQ. The CDR3 sequence is 14 residues long. The CDR3 DNA sequence: TGTGCCAGCAGCTCGTGGACAGGCTACAATGAGCAGTTCTTC. Its translation is CASSSWTGYNEQFF.

A single count supports this clone. The V gene is TRBV5-1, the J gene TRBJ2-5; no reliable D call. The CDR3 has 14 amino acids. The germline V and J ends were trimmed by 0 bases and 2 bases, with 8 bases remaining between them. CDR1 and CDR2 (germline): SGHRS, YFSETQ. The CDR3 is CASSLGSGQETQYF. The CDR3 coding sequence is TGCGCCAGCAGCTTGGGTTCAGGACAAGAGACCCAGTACTTC.

This sequence joins TRBV5-1 and TRBJ2-1; TRBD1 matches at 7 bases. Germline lookup yields CDR1 SGHRS and CDR2 YFSETQ. J gave up 1 base and V 6 bases, and 4 bases lay outside the gene matches. CDR3 size: 14 residues. CDR3 protein: CASKGDSSYNEQFF. In DNA, the CDR3 is TGCGCCAGCAAAGGGGACAGTTCCTACAATGAGCAGTTCTTC.

The chain combines TRBV5-1 with TRBJ1-2; the match to TRBD1 covers 7 bases. Per the germline V gene, CDR1 is SGHRS and CDR2 is YFSETQ. The CDR3 totals 14 residues. V lost 6 bases to trimming and J lost 7 bases; unmatched junction nucleotides: 12. The CDR3 is CASTRVTGDGGYTF. DNA for the CDR3: TGCGCCAGCACCAGAGTAACAGGGGATGGTGGCTACACCTTC.

This clone was detected only once. V and J are TRBV11-2 and TRBJ1-2, with D perhaps TRBD1 (5 bases). CDR3 length: 15 amino acids. From germline, CDR1 is SGHAT and CDR2 FQNNGV. V lost 1 base to trimming and J lost 6 bases, with 15 bases between them. Written as DNA, the CDR3 is TGTGCCAGCAGCTTAGGATCGTTGACAGTTCATGGCTACACCTTC. This encodes CASSLGSLTVHGYTF.

The gene calls are TRBV9 and TRBJ1-6, with D possibly being TRBD1 (6 bases). Germline CDR1 is SGDLS and CDR2 is YYNGEE. V was shortened by 3 bases and J by 9 bases, with 13 bases between the two germline ends. CDR3 length: 14 amino acids. Here the CDR3 reads CASSAQGSSSPLHF. CDR3 nucleotide sequence: TGTGCCAGCAGCGCCCAGGGGAGCAGTTCACCCCTCCACTTT.

The V and J genes are TRBV9 and TRBJ1-4; D gene uncertain. The CDR3 loop spans 13 amino acids. The ends were cut back, 1 base at V and 7 bases at J, with 8 bases in the middle. CDR1 and CDR2 (germline): SGDLS, YYNGEE. In nucleotides, the CDR3 is TGTGCCAGCAGCGTAAGAGGGAGTGAAAAACTGTTTTTT. This gives the protein CASSVRGSEKLFF.

The chain links TRBV29-1 to TRBJ2-1; TRBD1 aligns across 7 bases. This CDR3 is 14 amino acids long. The ends lost 8 bases at V and 1 base at J; junction bases unmatched: 8. Germline V gene sequence: CDR1 SQVTM, CDR2 ANQGSEA. The CDR3 protein is CSFWTGRSYNEQFF. CDR3 sequence (DNA): TGCAGCTTTTGGACAGGCCGATCCTACAATGAGCAGTTCTTC.

The genes are TRBV2 and TRBJ1-2; TRBD1 aligns across 9 bases. Trimming took 5 bases from V and 4 from J; bases not matched to a gene: 8. CDR1 and CDR2 (germline): SNHLY, FYNNEI. This CDR3 has 15 residues. For the CDR3, the DNA is TGTGCCAGCAGTAGTGGTCGGACAGGGGTCTATGGCTACACCTTC. Amino acids: CASSSGRTGVYGYTF.

The chain has TRBV18 and TRBJ2-5, with TRBD1 identical over 9 bases. The CDR3 consists of 15 residues. Looked up from germline, CDR1 is KGHSH and CDR2 is LQKENI. The trim removed 4 bases at V and 3 bases at J, leaving 6 bases unmatched. The CDR3 protein is CASSLLGQGEETQYF. For the CDR3, the DNA is TGTGCCAGCTCACTCTTGGGACAGGGCGAAGAGACCCAGTACTTC.

This clone was counted once. The V call is TRBV7-9, the J call TRBJ1-6; D is unclear. Per the germline V gene, CDR1 is SEHNR and CDR2 is FQNEAQ (reference sequence). CDR3 size: 17 residues. V was trimmed by 0 bases and J by 0 bases, leaving 9 bases between them. This chain's CDR3 is CASSLASGSSYNSPLHF. The CDR3 region has the DNA TGTGCCAGCAGCTTAGCGTCGGGGAGCTCCTATAATTCACCCCTCCACTTT.

The chain has TRBV4-2 and TRBJ2-2, with a tentative D call TRBD2 (6 bases). CDR1 is LGHNA and CDR2 is YNFKEQ in the germline V gene. Trimming took 3 bases from V and 9 from J, leaving 14 bases between them. The length of the CDR3 is 14 residues. The CDR3 protein is CASSHPGTPRELFF. Here the CDR3 DNA reads TGTGCCAGCAGCCATCCCGGGACTCCCAGGGAGCTGTTTTTT.

The chain employs TRBV29-1 and TRBJ2-7; D perhaps matches TRBD2 (6 bases). This CDR3 region has 13 residues. CDR1 and CDR2 (germline): SQVTM, ANQGSEA. Trimming cost V 6 bases and J 5 bases, with 17 bases left between them. CDR3 bases: TGCAGCGTGGGGACTGGGCCTGGGGACGAGCAGTACTTC. Translating gives CSVGTGPGDEQYF.

The chain uses TRBV5-1 and TRBJ1-5, with no clear D. Germline assignment: CDR1 SGHRS and CDR2 YFSETQ. V was clipped by 0 bases and J by 5 bases, with 6 bases between them. The CDR3 has 13 amino acids. The DNA of the CDR3 is TGCGCCAGCAGCTTGGAGAGGGATCAGCCCCAGCATTTT. The encoded protein is CASSLERDQPQHF. Using reference TRBV5-1 and TRBJ1-5 for the parts outside the CDR3, the full variable domain is KAGVTQTPRYLIKTRGQQVTLSCSPISGHRSVSWYQQTPGQGLQFLFEYFSETQRNKGNFPGRFSGRQFSNSRSEMNVSTLELGDSALYLCASSLERDQPQHFGDGTRLSIL.

The V gene is TRBV13, the J gene TRBJ2-3; maybe TRBD2 (5 bases). V lost 0 bases and J 2 bases, leaving 12 bases between the germline ends. Per germline, CDR1 PRHDT and CDR2 FYEKMQ (reference sequence). The CDR3 spans 16 residues. CDR3 residues: CASSLGSGLNTDTQYF. The CDR3 DNA reads as TGTGCCAGCAGCTTAGGCTCGGGATTGAACACAGATACGCAGTATTTT.

The chain joins TRBV5-1 to TRBJ2-7; no clear D gene. The CDR3 has 16 amino acids. V dropped 0 bases and J dropped 0 bases, with 13 bases sitting between them. The germline V gene encodes CDR1 SGHRS and CDR2 YFSETQ. The CDR3 protein is CASSLVSGISSYEQYF. The CDR3 DNA reads as TGCGCCAGCAGCTTGGTTTCGGGTATCAGCTCCTACGAGCAGTACTTC.

The J gene is TRBJ2-1, the V gene TRBV5-1, with 8 positions matching TRBD2. After removal of 5 bases from V and 5 bases from J, the junction contained 6 bases not matched to a gene. The CDR3 is made up of 14 amino acids. CDR1 SGHRS and CDR2 YFSETQ come from the germline V gene. The DNA for the CDR3 is TGCGCCAGCAGGGGAGCGGGGGCCCACAATGAGCAGTTCTTC. Amino acid sequence: CASRGAGAHNEQFF. Together with reference TRBV5-1 and TRBJ2-1, the CDR3 gives the full variable domain: KAGVTQTPRYLIKTRGQQVTLSCSPISGHRSVSWYQQTPGQGLQFLFEYFSETQRNKGNFPGRFSGRQFSNSRSEMNVSTLELGDSALYLCASRGAGAHNEQFFGPGTRLTVL.

This clone was seen only a few times. The CDR3 DNA follows: TGTGCCAGCAGTAGGCTGGGGGCAGGTGGCTACACCTTC. Residues: CASSRLGAGGYTF. The V call is TRBV2, the J call TRBJ1-2; D perhaps matches TRBD1 (6 bases). Germline CDR1 SNHLY, CDR2 FYNNEI. The CDR3 extends over 13 amino acids. Trimming took off 5 bases at V and 7 bases at J, with 14 bases between the two ends.

The rearrangement joins TRBV28 to TRBJ2-3, with 7 bases aligning to TRBD2. The CDR3 extends over 14 amino acids. V lost 7 bases, J lost 10 bases, and 14 bases stayed unmatched. CDR1 and CDR2 from the germline V gene are MDHEN and SYDVKM. DNA of the CDR3: TGTGCCAGCACGTCTGGTTCGGGAGGCTCGGCGCAGTATTTT. Translation gives CASTSGSGGSAQYF.

The gene calls are TRBV5-1 and TRBJ2-1; 11 bases agree with TRBD1. This CDR3 is built from 14 residues. V lost 2 bases and J lost 10; bases outside the gene matches: 5. Germline CDR1 is SGHRS and CDR2 is YFSETQ. This chain's CDR3 is CASSFGQGAGEQFF. The CDR3 bases are TGCGCCAGCAGCTTCGGACAGGGGGCCGGGGAGCAGTTCTTC.

V usage is TRBV27 and J usage is TRBJ1-1, with 9 bases fitting TRBD1. Germline V gene sequence: CDR1 MNHEY, CDR2 SMNVEV (reference sequence). Trimming removed 5 bases from V and 1 base from J; junction bases left unmatched: 8. The CDR3 totals 16 residues. The CDR3 here is CASSTVHRGRNTEAFF. In DNA, the CDR3 is TGTGCCAGCAGTACTGTGCACAGGGGGCGGAACACTGAAGCTTTCTTT.

This clone was seen once. V is TRBV5-1 and J is TRBJ1-2; TRBD1 is a possible D gene (5 bases). The CDR3 runs to 12 residues. Germline loops: CDR1 SGHRS, CDR2 YFSETQ. V was shortened by 7 bases and J by 6 bases, with 13 bases between the two germline ends. CDR3 sequence: CASSRLGDGYTF. The CDR3 DNA reads TGCGCCAGCTCTAGATTAGGGGATGGCTACACCTTC.